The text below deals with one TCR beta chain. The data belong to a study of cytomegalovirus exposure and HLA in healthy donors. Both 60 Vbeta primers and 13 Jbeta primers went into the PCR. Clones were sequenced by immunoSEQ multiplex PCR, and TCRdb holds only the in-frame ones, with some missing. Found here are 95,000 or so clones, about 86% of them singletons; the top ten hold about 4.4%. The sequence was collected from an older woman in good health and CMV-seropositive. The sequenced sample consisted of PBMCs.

The CDR3 loop reads CASSSVAATGELFF. The CDR3 DNA is TGTGCCAGCAGCTCTGTAGCGGCCACCGGGGAGCTGTTTTTT. V usage is TRBV7-3 and J usage is TRBJ2-2, with D possibly TRBD2 on 6 matching bases. Trimming removed 4 bases at V and 4 bases at J, with 10 bases between. The CDR3 totals 14 residues. The germline V gene encodes CDR1 SGHTA and CDR2 FQGTGA.